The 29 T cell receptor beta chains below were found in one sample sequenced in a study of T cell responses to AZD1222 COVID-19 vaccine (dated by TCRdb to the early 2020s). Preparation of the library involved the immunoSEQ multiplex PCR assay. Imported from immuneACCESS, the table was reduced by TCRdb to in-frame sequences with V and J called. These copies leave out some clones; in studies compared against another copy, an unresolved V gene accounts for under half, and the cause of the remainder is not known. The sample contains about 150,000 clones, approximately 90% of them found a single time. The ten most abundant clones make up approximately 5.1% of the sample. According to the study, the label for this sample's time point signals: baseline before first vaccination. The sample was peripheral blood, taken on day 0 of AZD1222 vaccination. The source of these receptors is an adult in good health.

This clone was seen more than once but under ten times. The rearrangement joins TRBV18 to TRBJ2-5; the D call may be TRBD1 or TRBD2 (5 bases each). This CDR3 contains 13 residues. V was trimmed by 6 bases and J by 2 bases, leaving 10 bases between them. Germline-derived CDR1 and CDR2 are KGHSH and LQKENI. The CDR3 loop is CASSPGQQETQYF. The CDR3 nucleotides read TGTGCCAGCTCCCCGGGGCAGCAAGAGACCCAGTACTTC.

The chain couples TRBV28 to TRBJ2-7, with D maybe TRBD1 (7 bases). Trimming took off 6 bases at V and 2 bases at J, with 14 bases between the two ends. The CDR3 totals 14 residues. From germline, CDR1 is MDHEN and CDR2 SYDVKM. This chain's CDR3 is CASRRQGGAYEQYF. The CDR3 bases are TGTGCCAGCAGACGACAGGGAGGCGCCTACGAGCAGTACTTC.

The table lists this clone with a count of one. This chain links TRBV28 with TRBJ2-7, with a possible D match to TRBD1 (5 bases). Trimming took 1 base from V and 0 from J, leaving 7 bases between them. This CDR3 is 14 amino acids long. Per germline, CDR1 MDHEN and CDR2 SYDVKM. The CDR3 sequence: CASSLFQGSYEQYF. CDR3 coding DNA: TGTGCCAGCAGTTTATTTCAGGGCTCCTACGAGCAGTACTTC.

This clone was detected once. The CDR3 region has the DNA TGTGCCAGCAGCCATCCGGGACTAGCGGGAGGGACCGCGCAGTATTTT. This gives the protein CASSHPGLAGGTAQYF. J is TRBJ2-3 and V is TRBV11-2, with 16 bases fitting TRBD2. The CDR3 runs to 16 residues. Germline assignment: CDR1 SGHAT and CDR2 FQNNGV. The junction had 9 bases not matched to a gene; V was cut back by 5 bases and J by 10 bases.

Written as DNA, the CDR3 is TGTGCCAGCAGCTTAGGGTCGGCGGGCACCGGGGAGCTGTTTTTT. This sequence encodes CASSLGSAGTGELFF. The chain has TRBV7-7 and TRBJ2-2; D possibly corresponds to TRBD2 (5 bases). V shed 1 base and J shed 4 bases, with 10 bases lying between them. The CDR3 is 15 amino acids. Germline values: CDR1 SSHAT, CDR2 FNYEAQ (reference sequence).

This CDR3 reads CASSQGTRREGEQFF. The CDR3 coding sequence is TGTGCCAGCAGCCAAGGGACTCGGAGGGAGGGAGAGCAGTTCTTC. The chain uses TRBV3-1 (or the pseudogene TRBV3-2) and TRBJ2-1, with 7 positions matching TRBD2. There are 15 residues in the CDR3. Germline CDR1 LGHDT, CDR2 YNNKEL (reference sequence). The junction had 10 bases not matched to a gene; V was cut back by 1 base and J by 10 bases.

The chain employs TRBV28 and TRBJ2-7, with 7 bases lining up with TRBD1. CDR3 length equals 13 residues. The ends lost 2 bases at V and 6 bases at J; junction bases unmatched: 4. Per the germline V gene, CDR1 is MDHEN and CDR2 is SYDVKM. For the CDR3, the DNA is TGTGCCAGCAGTTTACCCAGGGGGATCGAGCAGTACTTC. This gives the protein CASSLPRGIEQYF.

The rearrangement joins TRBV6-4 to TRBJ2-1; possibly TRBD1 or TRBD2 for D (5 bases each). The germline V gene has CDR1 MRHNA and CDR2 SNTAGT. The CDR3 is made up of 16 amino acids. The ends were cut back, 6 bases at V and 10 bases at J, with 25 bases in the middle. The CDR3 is CASSPLFGTPQQEQFF. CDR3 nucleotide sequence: TGTGCCAGCAGCCCCCTCTTCGGGACGCCTCAGCAGGAGCAGTTCTTC.

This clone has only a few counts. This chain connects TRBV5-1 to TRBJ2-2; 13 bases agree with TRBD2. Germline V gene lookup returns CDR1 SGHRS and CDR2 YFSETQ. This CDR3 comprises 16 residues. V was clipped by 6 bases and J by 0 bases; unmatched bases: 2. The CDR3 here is CASKGLAGTNTGELFF. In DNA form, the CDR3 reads TGCGCCAGCAAGGGACTAGCGGGAACGAACACCGGGGAGCTGTTTTTT.

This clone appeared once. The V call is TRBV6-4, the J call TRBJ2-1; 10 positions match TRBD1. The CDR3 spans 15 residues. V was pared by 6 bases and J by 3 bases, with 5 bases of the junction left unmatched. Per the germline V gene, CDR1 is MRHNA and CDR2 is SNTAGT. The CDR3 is CASSYGTGVYNEQFF. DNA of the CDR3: TGTGCCAGCAGCTACGGGACAGGGGTCTACAATGAGCAGTTCTTC.

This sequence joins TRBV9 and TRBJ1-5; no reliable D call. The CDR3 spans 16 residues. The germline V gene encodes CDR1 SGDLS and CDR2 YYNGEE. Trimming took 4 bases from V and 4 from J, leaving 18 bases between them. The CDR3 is CASSKTAGNANQPQHF. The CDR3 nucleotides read TGTGCCAGCAGCAAAACGGCGGGGAATGCAAATCAGCCCCAGCATTTT.

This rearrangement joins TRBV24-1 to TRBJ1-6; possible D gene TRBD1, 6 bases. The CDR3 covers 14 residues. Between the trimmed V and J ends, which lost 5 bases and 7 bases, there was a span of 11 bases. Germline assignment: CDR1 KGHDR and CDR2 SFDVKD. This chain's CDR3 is CATSGDTANSPLHF. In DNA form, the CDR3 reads TGTGCCACCAGTGGGGACACAGCAAATTCACCCCTCCACTTT.

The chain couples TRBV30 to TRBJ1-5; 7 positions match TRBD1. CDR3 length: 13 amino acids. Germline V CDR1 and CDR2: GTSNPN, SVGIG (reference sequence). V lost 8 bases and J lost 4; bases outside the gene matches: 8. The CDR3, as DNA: TGTGCCCTTACAGGGGCGCCAAATCAGCCCCAGCATTTT. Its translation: CALTGAPNQPQHF.

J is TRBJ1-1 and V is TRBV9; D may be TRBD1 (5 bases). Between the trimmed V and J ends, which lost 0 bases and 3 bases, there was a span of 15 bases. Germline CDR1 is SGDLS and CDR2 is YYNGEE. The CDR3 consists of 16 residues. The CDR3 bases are TGTGCCAGCAGCGTAGCTATTGGGGGACGGGACACTGAAGCTTTCTTT. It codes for CASSVAIGGRDTEAFF.

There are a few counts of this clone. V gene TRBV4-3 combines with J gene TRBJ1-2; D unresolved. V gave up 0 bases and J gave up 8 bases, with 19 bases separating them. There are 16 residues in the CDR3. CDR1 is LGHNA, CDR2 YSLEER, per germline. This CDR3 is CASSQDLWGKLYGYTF. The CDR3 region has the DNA TGCGCCAGCAGCCAAGATCTTTGGGGAAAACTGTACGGCTACACCTTC.

CDR3 residues: CAISESWVVSETQYF. Here the CDR3 DNA reads TGTGCCATCAGTGAGTCGTGGGTGGTATCGGAGACCCAGTACTTC. The gene calls are TRBV10-3 and TRBJ2-5; D is undetermined. CDR1 and CDR2 from the germline V gene are ENHRY and SYGVKD. The germline V and J ends were trimmed by 0 bases and 5 bases, with 13 bases remaining between them. The CDR3 loop spans 15 amino acids.

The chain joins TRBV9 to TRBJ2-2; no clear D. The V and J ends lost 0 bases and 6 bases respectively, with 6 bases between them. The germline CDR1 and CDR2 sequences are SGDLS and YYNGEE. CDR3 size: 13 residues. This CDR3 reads CASSVAGSGELFF. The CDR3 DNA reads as TGTGCCAGCAGCGTAGCTGGGTCCGGGGAGCTGTTTTTT.

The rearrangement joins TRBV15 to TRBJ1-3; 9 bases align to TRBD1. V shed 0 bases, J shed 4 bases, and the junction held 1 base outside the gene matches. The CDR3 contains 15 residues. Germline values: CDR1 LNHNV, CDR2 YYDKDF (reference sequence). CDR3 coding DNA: TGTGCCACCAGCAGAGATGGGACAGGGGGAAACACCATATATTTT. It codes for CATSRDGTGGNTIYF.

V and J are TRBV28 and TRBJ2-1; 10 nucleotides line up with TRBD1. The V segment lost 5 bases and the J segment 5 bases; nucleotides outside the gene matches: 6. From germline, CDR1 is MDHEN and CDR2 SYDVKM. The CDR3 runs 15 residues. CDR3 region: CASSGHGTGDNEQFF. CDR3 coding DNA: TGTGCCAGCAGTGGTCACGGGACAGGGGACAATGAGCAGTTCTTC. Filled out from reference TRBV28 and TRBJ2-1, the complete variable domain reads DVKVTQSSRYLVKRTGEKVFLECVQDMDHENMFWYRQDPGLGLRLIYFSYDVKMKEKGDIPEGYSVSREKKERFSLILESASTNQTSMYLCASSGHGTGDNEQFFGPGTRLTVL.

CDR3 nucleotides: TGTGCCAGCAGTTACTCGAAGGGACTGAGCACAGATACGCAGTATTTT. It specifies CASSYSKGLSTDTQYF. The chain uses TRBV6-5 and TRBJ2-3; the D gene is possibly TRBD2 (6 bases). The germline gives CDR1 MNHEY, CDR2 SVGAGI. The germline V and J ends were trimmed by 0 bases and 0 bases, with 10 bases remaining between them. CDR3 length: 16 amino acids.

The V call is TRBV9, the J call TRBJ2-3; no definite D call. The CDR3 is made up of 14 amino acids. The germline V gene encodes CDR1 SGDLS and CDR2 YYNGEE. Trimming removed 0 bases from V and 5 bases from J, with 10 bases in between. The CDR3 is CASSVGAALDTQYF. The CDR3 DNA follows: TGTGCCAGCAGCGTAGGTGCGGCGTTAGATACGCAGTATTTT.

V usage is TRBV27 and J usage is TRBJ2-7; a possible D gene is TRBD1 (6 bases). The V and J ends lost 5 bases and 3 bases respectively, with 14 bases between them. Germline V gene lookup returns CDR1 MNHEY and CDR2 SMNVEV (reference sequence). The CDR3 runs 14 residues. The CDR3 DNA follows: TGTGCCAGCAGTCAGGGAACAGGGATCTACGAGCAGTACTTC. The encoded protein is CASSQGTGIYEQYF.

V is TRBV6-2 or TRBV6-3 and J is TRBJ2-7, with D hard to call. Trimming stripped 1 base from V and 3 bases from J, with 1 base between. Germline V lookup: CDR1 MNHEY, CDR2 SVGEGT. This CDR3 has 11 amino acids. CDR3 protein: CASSYFYEQYF. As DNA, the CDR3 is TGTGCCAGCAGTTACTTCTACGAGCAGTACTTC.

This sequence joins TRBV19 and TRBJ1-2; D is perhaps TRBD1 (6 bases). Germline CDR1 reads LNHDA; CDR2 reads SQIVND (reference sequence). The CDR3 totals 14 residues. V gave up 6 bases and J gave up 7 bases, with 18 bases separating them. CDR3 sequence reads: CASRPPGAERGYTF. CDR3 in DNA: TGTGCCAGTAGACCCCCGGGGGCGGAACGTGGCTACACCTTC.

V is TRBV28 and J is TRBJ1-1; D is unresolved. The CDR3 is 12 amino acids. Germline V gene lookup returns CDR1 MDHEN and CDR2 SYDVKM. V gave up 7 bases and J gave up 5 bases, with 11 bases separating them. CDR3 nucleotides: TGTGCCAGCAATAGAGCGAGAACTGAAGCTTTCTTT. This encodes CASNRARTEAFF. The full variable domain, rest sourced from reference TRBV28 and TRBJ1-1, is DVKVTQSSRYLVKRTGEKVFLECVQDMDHENMFWYRQDPGLGLRLIYFSYDVKMKEKGDIPEGYSVSREKKERFSLILESASTNQTSMYLCASNRARTEAFFGQGTRLTVV.

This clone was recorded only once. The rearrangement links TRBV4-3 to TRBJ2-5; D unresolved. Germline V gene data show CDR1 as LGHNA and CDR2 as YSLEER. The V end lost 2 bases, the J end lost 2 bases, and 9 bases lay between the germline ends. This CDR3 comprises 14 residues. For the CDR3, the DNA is TGCGCCAGCAGCCAAAGGAACTATCAAGAGACCCAGTACTTC. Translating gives CASSQRNYQETQYF.

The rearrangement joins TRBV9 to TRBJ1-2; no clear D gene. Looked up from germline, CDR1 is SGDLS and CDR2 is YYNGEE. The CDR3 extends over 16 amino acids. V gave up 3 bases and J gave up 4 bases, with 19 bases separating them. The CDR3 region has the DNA TGTGCCAGCAGCGCGCCACAATCGGCGCCCGGCTATGGCTACACCTTC. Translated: CASSAPQSAPGYGYTF.

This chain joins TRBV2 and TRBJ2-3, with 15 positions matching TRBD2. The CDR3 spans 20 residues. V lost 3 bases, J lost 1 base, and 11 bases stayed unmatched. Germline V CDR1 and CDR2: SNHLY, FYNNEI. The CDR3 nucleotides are TGTGCCAGCAGTGATGGGACCGGGACTAGCGGGAGGCTCCGCACAGATACGCAGTATTTT. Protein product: CASSDGTGTSGRLRTDTQYF.

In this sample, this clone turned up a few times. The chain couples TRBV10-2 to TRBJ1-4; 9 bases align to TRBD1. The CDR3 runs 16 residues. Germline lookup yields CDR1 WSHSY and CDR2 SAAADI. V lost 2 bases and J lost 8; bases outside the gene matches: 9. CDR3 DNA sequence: TGCGCCAGCAGTGAGAGACAGGGGGGAACTAGCGAAAAACTGTTTTTT. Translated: CASSERQGGTSEKLFF.